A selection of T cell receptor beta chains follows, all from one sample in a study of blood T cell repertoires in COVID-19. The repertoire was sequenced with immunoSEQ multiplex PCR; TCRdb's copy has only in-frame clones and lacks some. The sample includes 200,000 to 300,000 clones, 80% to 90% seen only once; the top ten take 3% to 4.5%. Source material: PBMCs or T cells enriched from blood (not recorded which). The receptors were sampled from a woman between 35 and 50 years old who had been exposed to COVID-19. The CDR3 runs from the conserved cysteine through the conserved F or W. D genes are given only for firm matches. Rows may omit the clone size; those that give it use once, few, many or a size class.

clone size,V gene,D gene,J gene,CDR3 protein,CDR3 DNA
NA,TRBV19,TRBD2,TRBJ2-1,CASSISGGSYNEQFF,TGTGCCAGTAGTATTAGCGGGGGCTCCTACAATGAGCAGTTCTTC
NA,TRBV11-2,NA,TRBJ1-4,CASSLLTATNEKLFF,TGTGCCAGCAGCTTATTAACAGCAACTAATGAAAAACTGTTTTTT
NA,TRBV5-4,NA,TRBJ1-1,CASSLATGMNTEAFF,TGTGCCAGCAGCTTGGCCACAGGCATGAACACTGAAGCTTTCTTT
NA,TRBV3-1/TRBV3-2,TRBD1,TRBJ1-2,CASSQGTGLGYGYTF,TGTGCCAGCAGCCAAGGGACAGGGCTCGGCTATGGCTACACCTTC
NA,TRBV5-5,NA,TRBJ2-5,CASSFMVRGSQETQYF,TGTGCCAGCAGCTTTATGGTCCGGGGGAGTCAAGAGACCCAGTACTTC
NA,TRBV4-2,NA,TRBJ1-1,CASSQGVSENTEAFF,TGTGCCAGCAGCCAAGGGGTTAGCGAAAACACTGAAGCTTTCTTT
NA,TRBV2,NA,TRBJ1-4,CASTYRARQELFF,TGTGCCAGCACCTACAGGGCCAGGCAAGAACTGTTTTTT
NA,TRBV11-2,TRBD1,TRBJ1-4,CASSLRTGASEKLFF,TGTGCCAGCAGCTTAAGGACAGGTGCAAGTGAAAAACTGTTTTTT
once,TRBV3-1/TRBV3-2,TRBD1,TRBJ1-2,CASSPRDRGLWGYTF,TGTGCCAGCAGCCCCCGGGACAGGGGGCTTTGGGGCTACACCTTC
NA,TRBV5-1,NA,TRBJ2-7,CASSEVTGSSYEQYF,TGCGCCAGCAGCGAAGTGACAGGTAGCTCCTACGAGCAGTACTTC
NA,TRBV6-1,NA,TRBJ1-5,CASSEGAGFNQPQHF,TGTGCCAGCAGTGAAGGGGCGGGGTTCAATCAGCCCCAGCATTTT
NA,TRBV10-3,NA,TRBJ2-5,CAISEREETQYF,TGTGCCATCAGTGAACGGGAGGAGACCCAGTACTTC
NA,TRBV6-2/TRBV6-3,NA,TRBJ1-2,CASSFDSEYYGYTF,TGTGCCAGCAGTTTCGACAGTGAGTACTATGGCTACACCTTC
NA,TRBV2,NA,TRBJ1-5,CASSSTGNSNQPQHF,TGTGCCAGCAGCTCCACAGGGAATAGCAATCAGCCCCAGCATTTT
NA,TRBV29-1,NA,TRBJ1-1,CSVEARANTEAFF,TGCAGCGTTGAAGCCAGGGCAAACACTGAAGCTTTCTTT
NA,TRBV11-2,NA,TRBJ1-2,CASSSRRGGYTF,TGTGCCAGCAGCTCGCGTCGGGGTGGCTACACCTTC
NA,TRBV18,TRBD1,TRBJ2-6,CASSSDWTGKSGANVLTF,TGTGCCAGCTCATCCGATTGGACAGGAAAATCTGGGGCCAACGTCCTGACTTTC
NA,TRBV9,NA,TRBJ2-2,CASSVGGGTELFF,TGTGCCAGCAGCGTAGGCGGTGGAACAGAGCTGTTTTTT
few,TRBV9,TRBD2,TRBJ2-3,CASSYSGGETDTQYF,TGTGCCAGCAGTTATAGCGGGGGGGAAACAGATACGCAGTATTTT
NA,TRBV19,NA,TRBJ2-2,CASSIGGPWELFF,TGTGCCAGTAGTATAGGAGGTCCTTGGGAGCTGTTTTTT
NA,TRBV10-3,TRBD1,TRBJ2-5,CAISVEDRGPQETQYF,TGTGCCATCAGTGTTGAAGACAGGGGGCCGCAAGAGACCCAGTACTTC
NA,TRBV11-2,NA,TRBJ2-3,CASNPSGTPTDTQYF,TGTGCCAGCAACCCCTCCGGGACACCTACAGATACGCAGTATTTT
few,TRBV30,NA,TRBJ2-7,CAWSPHDGWEQYF,TGTGCCTGGAGCCCCCATGACGGGTGGGAGCAGTACTTC
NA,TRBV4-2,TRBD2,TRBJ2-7,CASSPGTSGYEQYF,TGTGCCAGCAGCCCGGGGACTAGCGGCTACGAGCAGTACTTC
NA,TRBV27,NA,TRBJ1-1,CASSWGQEAFF,TGTGCCAGCAGTTGGGGGCAGGAAGCTTTCTTT
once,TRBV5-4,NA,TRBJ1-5,CASSLAGSNQPQHF,TGTGCCAGCAGCTTGGCAGGGAGCAATCAGCCCCAGCATTTT
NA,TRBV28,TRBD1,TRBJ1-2,CASSSSRKGATPYGYTF,TGTGCCAGCAGTTCTTCCCGTAAGGGGGCTACTCCGTATGGCTACACCTTC
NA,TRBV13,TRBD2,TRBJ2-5,CASSFPSGGPETQYF,TGTGCCAGCAGCTTTCCTAGCGGGGGCCCAGAGACCCAGTACTTC
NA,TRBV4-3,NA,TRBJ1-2,CASSQDRQEGYGYTF,TGCGCCAGCAGCCAAGATCGCCAGGAGGGCTATGGCTACACCTTC
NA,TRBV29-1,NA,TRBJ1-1,CSATQGRNTEAFF,TGCAGCGCCACCCAGGGGAGGAACACTGAAGCTTTCTTT
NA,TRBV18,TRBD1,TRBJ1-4,CASSQGTGGFEKLFF,TGTGCCAGCTCACAAGGGACAGGGGGATTCGAAAAACTGTTTTTT
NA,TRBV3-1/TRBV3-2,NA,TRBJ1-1,CASSRYGSKNTEAFF,TGTGCCAGCAGCCGGTACGGGTCGAAGAACACTGAAGCTTTCTTT
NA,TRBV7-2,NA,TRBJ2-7,CASSQDSSSYEQYF,TGTGCCAGCAGCCAAGACTCGAGCTCCTACGAGCAGTACTTC
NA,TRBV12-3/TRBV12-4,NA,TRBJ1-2,CASSSGGPNGYTF,TGTGCCAGCAGTTCAGGAGGGCCCAATGGCTACACCTTC
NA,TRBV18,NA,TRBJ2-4,CASSPSGHLAKNIQYF,TGTGCCAGCTCACCTTCGGGACACCTAGCCAAAAACATTCAGTACTTC
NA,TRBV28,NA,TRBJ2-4,CASTPHQAKNIQYF,TGTGCCAGCACTCCACACCAAGCCAAAAACATTCAGTACTTC
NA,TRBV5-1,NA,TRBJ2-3,CASSFTRDSSTDTQYF,TGCGCCAGCAGCTTCACTCGGGACTCTAGCACAGATACGCAGTATTTT
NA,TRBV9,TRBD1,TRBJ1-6,CASSRTTSDRTDNSPLHF,TGTGCCAGCAGCCGAACTACATCGGACAGGACCGATAATTCACCCCTCCACTTT
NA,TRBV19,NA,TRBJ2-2,CASSMSATGELFF,TGTGCCAGTAGTATGAGCGCCACCGGGGAGCTGTTTTTT
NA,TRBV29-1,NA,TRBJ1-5,CSACGEPGYNQPQHF,TGCAGCGCCTGCGGGGAACCTGGGTACAATCAGCCCCAGCATTTT
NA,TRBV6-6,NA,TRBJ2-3,CASSLTASTDTQYF,TGTGCCAGCAGTCTAACAGCTAGCACAGATACGCAGTATTTT
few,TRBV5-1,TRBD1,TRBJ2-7,CASSFQTGQNEQYF,TGCGCCAGCAGCTTCCAGACGGGACAGAACGAGCAGTACTTC
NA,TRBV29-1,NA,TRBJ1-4,CSVSRVFGEKLFF,TGCAGCGTTAGCCGGGTCTTTGGTGAAAAACTGTTTTTT
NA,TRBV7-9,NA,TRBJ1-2,CASSSVRASGEYGYTF,TGTGCCAGCAGCTCCGTTCGGGCCTCCGGGGAATATGGCTACACCTTC
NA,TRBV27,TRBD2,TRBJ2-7,CASSFSPAGEESYEQYF,TGTGCCAGCAGTTTTTCTCCAGCGGGGGAAGAATCCTACGAGCAGTACTTC
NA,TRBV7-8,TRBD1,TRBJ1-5,CASSFRRGQVNQPQHF,TGTGCCAGCAGCTTTAGACGGGGACAGGTGAATCAGCCCCAGCATTTT
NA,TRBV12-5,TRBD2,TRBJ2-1,CASALTGLGFREQFF,TGTGCTAGTGCTTTGACGGGACTAGGTTTCCGTGAGCAGTTCTTC
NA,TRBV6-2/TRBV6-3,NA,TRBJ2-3,CASSYRGIDTQYF,TGTGCCAGCAGTTACAGGGGAATAGATACGCAGTATTTT
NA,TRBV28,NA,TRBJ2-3,CASSALGADTQYF,TGTGCCAGCAGCGCCCTAGGGGCAGATACGCAGTATTTT
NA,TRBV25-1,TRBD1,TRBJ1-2,CASSEEWGQSRGYTF,TGTGCCAGCAGTGAAGAGTGGGGACAGTCAAGAGGCTACACCTTC
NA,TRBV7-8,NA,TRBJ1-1,CASGEQGNTEAFF,TGTGCCAGCGGAGAACAGGGGAACACTGAAGCTTTCTTT
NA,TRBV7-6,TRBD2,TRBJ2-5,CASSSPLVRAGGPGETQYF,TGTGCCAGCAGCTCACCCTTGGTGAGGGCGGGGGGGCCCGGAGAGACCCAGTACTTC
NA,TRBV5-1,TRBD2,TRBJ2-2,CASSLGRGANTGELFF,TGCGCCAGCAGCTTAGGTCGGGGGGCGAACACCGGGGAGCTGTTTTTT
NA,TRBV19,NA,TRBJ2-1,CASRAQWAGANYNEQFF,TGTGCCAGTAGGGCCCAGTGGGCGGGGGCAAACTACAATGAGCAGTTCTTC
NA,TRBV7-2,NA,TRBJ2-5,CASSLYGQKETQYF,TGTGCCAGCAGCTTATACGGACAGAAAGAGACCCAGTACTTC
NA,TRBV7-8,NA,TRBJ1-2,CASSWGGNYGYTF,TGTGCCAGCAGCTGGGGGGGCAACTATGGCTACACCTTC
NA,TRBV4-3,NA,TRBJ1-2,CASSQGIVRGFGYTF,TGCGCCAGCAGCCAAGGGATTGTCAGGGGATTTGGCTACACCTTC